Detailed here is one T cell receptor beta chain. Its antigen remains unknown. This record comes from a study of cytomegalovirus exposure and HLA in healthy donors. Study results and caveats: Within a later analysis, the majority of CMV-associated TCR beta chains appeared HLA-restricted. A later analysis reportedly found fewer N-insertions in an Asian-associated ancestry cluster than the approximately 700-donor mean. Testing in vitro showed a few CMV-associated chains specific for CMV antigens. Many donors carried some public TCRs, although rarity characterized most TCR sequences.

The PCR made use of 60 Vbeta and 13 Jbeta primers. Clones were sequenced by immunoSEQ multiplex PCR, and TCRdb holds only the in-frame ones, with some missing. The sample consists of 100,000 to 150,000 clones, around 81% of them appearing once. The V end was cut by 6 bases, the J end by 1 base, with 9 bases between. CDR1 MNHEY and CDR2 SMNVEV come from the germline V gene (reference sequence). The CDR3 has 13 residues. The sequencing sample was made of PBMCs. This rearrangement joins TRBV27 to TRBJ1-1, with D possibly TRBD1 on 5 matching bases. This TCR derives from a female donor in good health and CMV-seronegative. The CDR3: CASSVTGNTEAFF. CDR3 coding DNA: TGTGCCAGCAGCGTCACAGGGAACACTGAAGCTTTCTTT.